This T cell receptor beta chain derives from a study of blood T cell repertoires in COVID-19. Looking at the study overall: The study drew acute and convalescent COVID-19 samples from the United States, Italy and Spain. Sample material is recorded as cDNA or gDNA derived from T cells, B-cell-depleted T cells, or PBMCs.

Trimming shortened V by 2 bases and J by 0 bases, and 10 bases separated the two germline ends. Germline V lookup: CDR1 SGHNT, CDR2 YYREEE (reference sequence). The CDR3 runs to 15 residues. As handled by the study authors: Reference gene primer amplification gave nucleated cell count estimates. Some clones are missing from TCRdb's copy, which holds only in-frame ones; the method was immunoSEQ multiplex PCR. V, J and clone size were drawn from that table, and D and trimming were deduced from the DNA. The data contain 35,000 to 50,000 clones, 87% of them singletons. The source material was peripheral blood. V is TRBV5-4 and J is TRBJ2-3, with D maybe TRBD1 (6 bases). This TCR came from a man aged 60 to 69 with acute or convalescent COVID-19. In DNA form, the CDR3 reads TGTGCCAGCAGCTTCAAAGGGGGTAGCACAGATACGCAGTATTTT. Amino acid sequence: CASSFKGGSTDTQYF.